This T cell receptor beta chain is from a study of cytomegalovirus exposure and HLA in healthy donors. The overall study: Unique TCRs from HLA-typed donors, 80 million to 90 million of them, were held in an early data release.

A word on this clone: The antigen is undetermined.

It was healthy bone marrow donors who served as donors. Donors showed nominal health when sampled, although they likely had unrecorded immune exposures. CDR1 is SNHLY, CDR2 FYNNEI, per germline. There are 16 residues in the CDR3. Trimming shortened V by 5 bases and J by 1 base, and 15 bases separated the two germline ends. The PCR used 60 Vbeta and 13 Jbeta primers. TCRdb's copy holds only in-frame clones and misses some; the assay was immunoSEQ multiplex PCR. The repertoire includes roughly 190,000 clones, roughly 80% of them detected once, and approximately 3.9% sits in the top ten. Findings and caveats of the study: The authors later found TCR association rates varying by HLA locus, with DRB1 most and HLA-C fewest.

The clonotype comes from a man aged 50 or older in good health and CMV-seronegative. Sequencing used PBMCs. The rearrangement joins TRBV2 to TRBJ1-3; TRBD1 might be the D (6 bases). CDR3 in DNA: TGTGCCAGCAGTAACAGGGACCCAGCTTCTGGAAACACCATATATTTT. Amino acids: CASSNRDPASGNTIYF.